This is a list of T cell receptor beta chains from one sample in a study of breast tumors, draining lymph nodes, adjacent tissues. TCRdb reprocessed the multiplex PCR reads via MiXCR and lists one record per CDR3 protein. The table shows about 63,000 distinct CDR3 sequences, with around 60% occurring only once. Source material: breast tumor tissue. The receptor set was obtained from a female donor with breast cancer. Some clones in this sample may be carry-over from other donors' samples. Both conserved end residues are part of each CDR3. A D gene is named only where the DNA matches it firmly. Size is stated for part of the rows, as once, few or many counts, or as a class when the clone is expanded.

j_call d_call clone_size v_call cdr3_nt cdr3_aa
TRBJ2-7 TRBD1 medium-sized TRBV7-6 TGTGCCAGCAGCTCACCCGGGGCCGGGACAGACTCCTACGAGCAGTACTTC CASSSPGAGTDSYEQYF
TRBJ2-7 . many TRBV19 TGTGCCAGTAGTAACCGGGGACTTTACGAGCAGTACTTC CASSNRGLYEQYF
TRBJ2-7 . . TRBV7-8 TGTGCCAGCAGCCCCCTGGCCGAATCCGAGCAGTACTTC CASSPLAESEQYF
TRBJ2-1 . . TRBV27 TGTGCCAGCAGTGGGGAGAACGACAATGAGCAGTTCTTC CASSGENDNEQFF
TRBJ1-5 . . TRBV11-2 TGTGCCAGCAGCTTCTTTAGCGGGGTCTACGAGCATTTT CASSFFSGVYEHF
TRBJ1-6 . . TRBV7-8 TGTGCCAGCAGGAGCCTGGTCTCCTATAATTCACCCCTCCACTTT CASRSLVSYNSPLHF
TRBJ1-2 . . TRBV30 TGTGCCTGGAGCCGATCAACCGGGGGGCGAGCTAACTATGGCTACACCTTC CAWSRSTGGRANYGYTF
TRBJ2-1 . . TRBV20-1 TGCAGTGCTAGAGAACTAGGACAACACAATGAGCAGTTCTTC CSARELGQHNEQFF
TRBJ1-5 . few TRBV18 TGTGCCAGCTCACCACCCGGGGGCGGAGGTCAGCCCCAGCATTTT CASSPPGGGGQPQHF
TRBJ1-6 . many TRBV30 TGTGCCTGGAGTGTTGCGGGACGGCCCGGGAATTCACCCCTCCACTTT CAWSVAGRPGNSPLHF
TRBJ2-5 TRBD1 . TRBV27 TGTGCCAGCAGTCCCCAGGGGGAAGCTAGAGAGACCCAGTACTTC CASSPQGEARETQYF
TRBJ1-1 . . TRBV7-2 TGTGCCAGCAGCGGCTGGACTAGCCTCACCGGAGGGAACACTGAAGCTTTCTTT CASSGWTSLTGGNTEAFF
TRBJ2-7 . few TRBV20-1 TGCAGTGCCCAGGCTTACGAGCAGTACTTC CSAQAYEQYF
TRBJ2-7 . few TRBV6-1 TGTGCCAGCGTAGGGACTTGGCTAGGAGAGCAGTACTTC CASVGTWLGEQYF
TRBJ1-4 . few TRBV6-6 TGTGCCAGCAGTTATGTCAGTCCAGGGAAACTGTTTTTT CASSYVSPGKLFF
TRBJ2-1 TRBD2 . TRBV9 TGTGCCAGCAGCTTAAGAGGGACTAGCTCCAATGAGCAGTTCTTC CASSLRGTSSNEQFF
TRBJ1-5 . once TRBV2 TGTGCCAGCAGTGATTCCGCAGGGCCTCTCCATCAGCCCCAGCATTTT CASSDSAGPLHQPQHF
TRBJ1-3 . . TRBV5-1 TGCGCCAGCAGCTCCGGGACGGGTGGAAACACCATATATTTT CASSSGTGGNTIYF
TRBJ2-7 . many TRBV13 TGTGCCAGCAGCTTAGCAGGGGGGGCCGGGGTCTACGAGCAGTACTTC CASSLAGGAGVYEQYF
TRBJ2-2 TRBD1 . TRBV9 TGTGCCAGCAGCGTAAAGCCGGGACAGCTCACCGGGGAGCTGTTTTTT CASSVKPGQLTGELFF
TRBJ1-2 . medium-sized TRBV29-1 TGCAGCGTTGGAGGGGACTTCTATGGCTACACCTTC CSVGGDFYGYTF
TRBJ2-7 TRBD2 many TRBV11-2 TGTGCCAGCAGCCTCATAGGGAGTGGGGGGGACGACGAGCAGTACTTC CASSLIGSGGDDEQYF
TRBJ1-2 . large TRBV25-1 TGTGCCAGCAGTGATTCAGGGTGGAGGGGCTACACCTTC CASSDSGWRGYTF
TRBJ2-7 TRBD1 many TRBV5-6 TGTGCCAGCAGCCAAGGTAACAGGGGATGGGAGCAGTACTTC CASSQGNRGWEQYF
TRBJ2-1 TRBD1 . TRBV20-1 TGCAGTGCCGAGGAAGGGACAGGGTGGGATGAGCAGTTCTTC CSAEEGTGWDEQFF
TRBJ2-7 TRBD1 . TRBV5-8 TGTGCCAGCAGCCTCGGACAGGACCACTACGAGCGGTACTTC CASSLGQDHYERYF
TRBJ2-5 TRBD1 . TRBV5-1 TGCGCCAGCAGTTCAGGACAGGGGCTAGGCACCCAGTACTTC CASSSGQGLGTQYF
TRBJ2-3 . . TRBV6-1 TGTGCCAGCAAAAAAGCGCCCTTGGATACGCAGTATTTT CASKKAPLDTQYF
TRBJ2-5 TRBD2 many TRBV5-1 TGCGCCAGCAGCTTGGCTAGCGGGGCGGAGACCCAGTACTTC CASSLASGAETQYF
TRBJ2-5 TRBD2 . TRBV6-5 TGTGCCAGCAGGGCAGCCCGGCTAGCGGGAAGGCGGGAGACCCAGTACTTC CASRAARLAGRRETQYF
TRBJ2-3 . . TRBV5-4 TGTGCCAGCAGCCCCGGTCCCAGGTGGTATTTT CASSPGPRWYF
TRBJ1-3 TRBD1 many TRBV3-1 TGTGCCAGCAGCCACCGACAGGGTGCCTCTGGAAACACCATATATTTT CASSHRQGASGNTIYF
TRBJ2-3 TRBD2 . TRBV7-3 TGTGCCAGCAGCGCGGGACTAGATGATACGCAGTATTTT CASSAGLDDTQYF
TRBJ2-2 TRBD1 . TRBV20-1 TGCAGTGCTAGAGACTTGGGCTTAGGACAGGGGGCGCTTGACGGGGAGCTGTTTTTT CSARDLGLGQGALDGELFF
TRBJ2-3 TRBD2 . TRBV19 TGTGCCAGTACCACTAGCGGGAGTGTTAGAGATACGCAGTATTTT CASTTSGSVRDTQYF
TRBJ1-1 . few TRBV19 TGTGCCAGTAGTTTTCTCGCGGTCGGAGGGGGAGGCGCTTTCTTT CASSFLAVGGGGAFF
TRBJ1-2 TRBD1 . TRBV9 TGTGCCAGCAGCGTTTCCGGGACAGGGGGCGCGGGCGGCTACACCTTC CASSVSGTGGAGGYTF
TRBJ1-5 TRBD1 . TRBV6-1 TGTGCCACTGCGGGACAGGGGTTTGTAGTTGGCAATCAGCCCCAGCATTTT CATAGQGFVVGNQPQHF
TRBJ1-6 TRBD1 . TRBV7-8 TGTGCCAGCAGCATAACGGACAGGGATTTTTATAATTCACCCCTCCACTTT CASSITDRDFYNSPLHF
TRBJ1-1 . few TRBV5-6 TGTGCCAGCAGGGCAGGCATGAACACTGAAGCTTTCTTT CASRAGMNTEAFF
TRBJ2-1 TRBD2 many TRBV4-1 TGCGCCAGCAGCCCGGGACTAGCGGGAGCTTCGGTCAATGAGCAGTTCTTC CASSPGLAGASVNEQFF
TRBJ1-6 TRBD1 . TRBV7-9 TGTGCCAGCAGCTTATGGGACAGGGGGCGCGGGACCCTCCACTTT CASSLWDRGRGTLHF
TRBJ1-4 . . TRBV6-1 TGTGCCAGCAGTGAAGTTAGGGGGAAAAAACTGTTTTTT CASSEVRGKKLFF
TRBJ1-1 . few TRBV2 TGTGCCAGCACGATTGGGGAGAACACTGAAGCTTTCTTT CASTIGENTEAFF
TRBJ2-5 TRBD1 . TRBV29-1 TGCAGCGTTGAAGGACAGGGCCTGACCCAGTACTTC CSVEGQGLTQYF
TRBJ2-5 . . TRBV2 TGTGCCAGCAGTGAACTCGGAAATAGCAATCAGCCCCAGTACTTC CASSELGNSNQPQYF
TRBJ2-1 . . TRBV29-1 . CSVVYFCASTFSGNEQFF
TRBJ2-1 TRBD2 . TRBV12-3/TRBV12-4 TGTGCCAGCAGCCCCCAGGGCGGGGGGTTCAATGAGCAGTTCTTC CASSPQGGGFNEQFF
TRBJ2-7 . medium-sized TRBV20-1 TGCAGTGCTAGAGGAGACACAGGGGGGGGCTACGAGCAGTACTTC CSARGDTGGGYEQYF
TRBJ1-2 TRBD1 . TRBV6-5 TGTGCCAGCAGTTACTTCGGACAGGGACATGGCTACGTCTTC CASSYFGQGHGYVF
TRBJ1-4 . . TRBV2 TGTGCCAGCAGGAACCGGGGCTTCAATGAAAAACTGTTTTTT CASRNRGFNEKLFF
TRBJ2-3 TRBD2 few TRBV7-9 TGTGCCAGCAGCCCGACTAGCGGGGGCACAGATACGCAGTATTTT CASSPTSGGTDTQYF
TRBJ2-2 . . TRBV7-6 TGTGCCAGCAGCTTAGCCCCCGCGAACACCGGGGAGCTGTTTTTT CASSLAPANTGELFF
TRBJ1-2 . . TRBV6-5 TGTGCCACCATCAGACAAGGAGAGGGCTACACCTTC CATIRQGEGYTF
TRBJ2-4 TRBD2 . TRBV7-2 TGTGCCAGCAGCTCAAGGGGACTAGCGGGAGGTCAAAACATTCAGTACTTC CASSSRGLAGGQNIQYF
TRBJ2-7 TRBD2 . TRBV7-9 TGTGCCAGCAGCAGCGGGACTAGCGGGAGTCCCTACGAGCAGTACTTC CASSSGTSGSPYEQYF
TRBJ2-5 TRBD2 . TRBV4-2 TGTGCCAGCAGCCAAGATGTTGGCGGGAGTGAAGAGACCCAGTACTTC CASSQDVGGSEETQYF